Each of the 23 T cell receptor beta chains below was sequenced from the same sample in a study of radiotherapy plus CTLA-4 blockade in lung cancer. Assay: immunoSEQ multiplex PCR; the TCRdb copy retains only in-frame clones and omits some. The sample records 62,000 or so clones, approximately 79% being singletons. The material sequenced was peripheral blood, taken from a patient treated with radiotherapy plus ipilimumab. These receptors all stem from a human donor with non-small cell lung cancer who had a complete response to radiotherapy plus ipilimumab.

This sequence joins TRBV5-4 and TRBJ2-4; D is perhaps TRBD1 (5 bases). Trimming removed 3 bases from V and 0 bases from J, with 13 bases in between. The CDR3 has 16 residues. The germline gives CDR1 SGHNT, CDR2 YYREEE (reference sequence). The CDR3 protein is CASSSSLGLAKNIQYF. The CDR3 DNA is TGTGCCAGCAGCTCCAGTTTGGGGCTAGCCAAAAACATTCAGTACTTC.

V and J are TRBV2 and TRBJ1-4, with a weak D call TRBD1 (6 bases). CDR3 length equals 15 residues. Germline V CDR1 and CDR2: SNHLY, FYNNEI. Trimming took 1 base from V and 6 from J, leaving 12 bases between them. CDR3 sequence: CASSEDAAGDEKLFF. CDR3 coding DNA: TGTGCCAGCAGTGAAGATGCGGCAGGGGATGAAAAACTGTTTTTT.

This chain uses TRBV5-1 with TRBJ2-2; 10 positions match TRBD1. The CDR3 spans 16 residues. The germline V gene encodes CDR1 SGHRS and CDR2 YFSETQ. J was trimmed by 6 bases and V by 4 bases; bases with no gene match: 9. The CDR3 protein is CASSATGGDVAGELFF. For the CDR3, the DNA is TGCGCCAGCAGCGCGACAGGGGGCGACGTCGCCGGGGAGCTGTTTTTT. Using reference TRBV5-1 and TRBJ2-2 for the parts outside the CDR3, the full variable domain is KAGVTQTPRYLIKTRGQQVTLSCSPISGHRSVSWYQQTPGQGLQFLFEYFSETQRNKGNFPGRFSGRQFSNSRSEMNVSTLELGDSALYLCASSATGGDVAGELFFGEGSRLTVL.

This clone was seen a handful of times. V and J are TRBV18 and TRBJ1-6; D remains ambiguous. Trimming stripped 1 base from V and 7 bases from J, with 17 bases between. CDR3 size: 17 residues. Germline V gives CDR1 KGHSH, CDR2 LQKENI. The CDR3 region has the DNA TGTGCCAGCTCACCACTCGGCGGCCATACGGGCAATTCACCCCTCCACTTT. Protein sequence: CASSPLGGHTGNSPLHF.

Here the CDR3 DNA reads TGTGCCAGCAGTTACCGCGGGAGGAACACCGGGGAGCTGTTTTTT. It is translated as CASSYRGRNTGELFF. This sequence joins TRBV6-5 and TRBJ2-2; 7 bases fit TRBD2. CDR3 length: 15 amino acids. V dropped 2 bases and J dropped 1; count of bases not matched to a gene: 1. Germline V gives CDR1 MNHEY, CDR2 SVGAGI.

The gene calls are TRBV20-1 and TRBJ2-1, with D unclear. The V end was cut by 5 bases, the J end by 7 bases, with 9 bases between. Germline V gives CDR1 DFQATT, CDR2 SNEGSKA (reference sequence). This CDR3 contains 11 residues. CDR3 nucleotides: TGCAGTGCTGTGACTGGGAATGAGCAGTTCTTC. Translated: CSAVTGNEQFF.

This clone turned up a few times. The J gene is TRBJ2-2, the V gene TRBV18; D gene ambiguous. CDR3 length: 13 amino acids. Germline assignment: CDR1 KGHSH and CDR2 LQKENI. V gave up 2 bases and J gave up 7 bases, with 8 bases separating them. CDR3 bases: TGTGCCAGCTCACCAGGCCCGAGCGGGGAGCTGTTTTTT. Its translation: CASSPGPSGELFF.

The rearrangement uses TRBV10-3 and TRBJ1-2, with 9 bases that match TRBD1. CDR1 is ENHRY and CDR2 is SYGVKD in the germline V gene. This CDR3 comprises 15 residues. Trimming cost V 9 bases and J 5 bases; bases outside gene matches: 13. The CDR3 DNA follows: TGTGCCATAGGAATTGGAACAGGGGGCGGGTATGGCTACACCTTC. This translates into CAIGIGTGGGYGYTF.

This clone was observed a single time. The V call is TRBV11-2, the J call TRBJ2-2; D may correspond to TRBD1 or TRBD2 (6 bases each). Germline V gene lookup returns CDR1 SGHAT and CDR2 FQNNGV. CDR3 size: 15 residues. V lost 2 bases to trimming and J lost 5 bases, with 12 bases between them. The CDR3 here is CASSLRGAETGELFF. In DNA, the CDR3 is TGTGCCAGCAGCTTAAGGGGGGCGGAAACCGGGGAGCTGTTTTTT.

This clone was seen more than once but under ten times. The rearrangement uses TRBV6-5 and TRBJ1-1; TRBD1 is a possible D gene (6 bases). Per the germline V gene, CDR1 is MNHEY and CDR2 is SVGAGI. This CDR3 region has 14 residues. V was pared by 7 bases and J by 1 base, with 13 bases between. CDR3 residues: CASTKGGTNTEAFF. DNA for the CDR3: TGTGCCAGCACCAAAGGGGGAACGAACACTGAAGCTTTCTTT.

The J gene is TRBJ2-3, the V gene TRBV6-1; 10 bases agree with TRBD2. After removal of 2 bases from V and 8 bases from J, the junction contained 10 bases not matched to a gene. The CDR3 extends over 16 amino acids. Germline V lookup: CDR1 MNHNS, CDR2 SASEGT. The DNA of the CDR3 is TGTGCCAGCAGTGAATTTGGCTTAGCGGGGGGAAGTACGCAGTATTTT. Its protein is CASSEFGLAGGSTQYF.

The genes are TRBV2 and TRBJ1-2; 9 bases are a match to TRBD1. V was pared by 4 bases and J by 8 bases, with 8 bases of the junction left unmatched. The CDR3 is 14 amino acids. The germline gives CDR1 SNHLY, CDR2 FYNNEI. CDR3 sequence reads: CASSGGQGPSGYTF. The CDR3, as DNA: TGTGCCAGCAGTGGTGGACAGGGGCCATCAGGCTACACCTTC.

The chain has TRBV18 and TRBJ1-5, with D uncertain. This CDR3 region has 14 residues. V was trimmed by 3 bases and J by 4 bases, leaving 10 bases between them. Germline CDR1 and CDR2: KGHSH and LQKENI. The CDR3 DNA follows: TGTGCCAGCTCACCGGATATTCAAAATCAGCCCCAGCATTTT. Translating gives CASSPDIQNQPQHF.

This sequence joins TRBV2 and TRBJ2-2; the D gene is possibly TRBD1 (5 bases). Trimming cost V 4 bases and J 0 bases, with 12 bases left between them. The CDR3 has 16 amino acids. CDR1 and CDR2 from the germline V gene are SNHLY and FYNNEI. CDR3 region: CASSVPDNPNTGELFF. The CDR3 DNA reads as TGTGCCAGCAGTGTTCCGGACAACCCGAACACCGGGGAGCTGTTTTTT.

This clone was counted a single time. At one boundary the junction diverges from the germline segment, which might be a read error. V usage is TRBV7-2 and J usage is TRBJ1-6, with D hard to call. The germline gives CDR1 SGHTA, CDR2 FQGNSA. The CDR3 is 14 residues long. CDR3 residues: CASSQDPGNSPLHF. CDR3 nucleotide sequence: TGCGCCAGCAGCCAAGATCCCGGTAATTCACCCCTCCACTTT.

The gene calls are TRBV7-2 and TRBJ2-7; no firm D call. Trimming pared 2 bases from V and 0 bases from J, leaving 8 bases between. Germline assignment: CDR1 SGHTA and CDR2 FQGNSA. This CDR3 spans 14 amino acids. CDR3 loop: CASSLYSRSYEQYF. The CDR3, as DNA: TGTGCCAGCAGCTTATACTCGCGCTCCTACGAGCAGTACTTC.

The V and J genes are TRBV5-1 and TRBJ2-1, with TRBD2 as a possible D gene (6 bases). This CDR3 has 13 residues. Per the germline V gene, CDR1 is SGHRS and CDR2 is YFSETQ. V gave up 5 bases and J gave up 12 bases, with 18 bases separating them. CDR3 sequence: CASRPVTGLPQFF. In DNA, the CDR3 is TGCGCCAGCAGGCCCGTCACGGGACTCCCGCAGTTCTTC.

The gene calls are TRBV28 and TRBJ1-5; a possible D gene is TRBD1 (6 bases). The CDR3 length is 15 residues. Germline V gives CDR1 MDHEN, CDR2 SYDVKM. The V and J ends lost 7 bases and 6 bases respectively, with 19 bases between them. The CDR3 loop reads CASTPGRGAGQPQHF. The DNA for the CDR3 is TGTGCCAGCACCCCCGGTCGGGGGGCCGGTCAGCCCCAGCATTTT.

The V and J genes are TRBV11-3 and TRBJ2-1, with TRBD2 identical over 7 bases. The germline gives CDR1 SGHNT, CDR2 YENEEA. The V gene end was trimmed by 4 bases and the J gene end by 1 base; junction bases not matched to a gene: 1. The CDR3 loop spans 14 amino acids. This CDR3 is CASSSGGSYNEQFF. The CDR3 DNA is TGTGCCAGCAGCTCGGGGGGATCCTACAATGAGCAGTTCTTC.

The genes are TRBV6-5 and TRBJ1-1; D ambiguous. Trimming shortened V by 6 bases and J by 0 bases, and 8 bases separated the two germline ends. CDR3 length: 13 residues. Germline V CDR1 and CDR2: MNHEY, SVGAGI. The CDR3 is CASRRTVNTEAFF. DNA of the CDR3: TGTGCCAGCAGGCGAACAGTGAACACTGAAGCTTTCTTT.

This chain uses TRBV5-1 with TRBJ1-4; D may be TRBD1 (5 bases). Deletions cut 2 bases from V and 5 bases from J, with 16 bases between. CDR3 length equals 16 residues. Germline CDR1 is SGHRS and CDR2 is YFSETQ. Here the CDR3 reads CASSLGADRGNEKLFF. For the CDR3, the DNA is TGCGCCAGCAGCTTAGGTGCGGATCGGGGGAATGAAAAACTGTTTTTT.

The genes are TRBV6-5 and TRBJ2-1, with TRBD2 matching over 9 bases. In germline, CDR1 is MNHEY, CDR2 SVGAGI. The CDR3 is 16 amino acids. The ends lost 2 bases at V and 4 bases at J; junction bases unmatched: 6. The CDR3 DNA is TGTGCCAGCAGTTACGTCTCCCTAGCGGGATACAATGAGCAGTTCTTC. Its translation: CASSYVSLAGYNEQFF.

This clone was found a few times. The chain carries TRBV6-5 and TRBJ2-2, with 7 bases fitting TRBD1. The germline CDR1 and CDR2 sequences are MNHEY and SVGAGI. V lost 5 bases to trimming and J lost 6 bases; unmatched junction nucleotides: 9. The CDR3 sequence is 15 residues long. CDR3 coding DNA: TGTGCCAGCAGTACGCGGACAGGCTCTCCCGGGGAGCTGTTTTTT. It yields the protein CASSTRTGSPGELFF.